Below are 22 T cell receptor beta chains sequenced from a single sample in a study of blood T cell repertoires in COVID-19 (TCRdb year 2020). Preparation of the library involved the immunoSEQ multiplex PCR assay. This is the immuneACCESS table as TCRdb keeps it, with only in-frame sequences that have V and J called. A part of the clones is gone; compared with another copy, unresolved V genes explain less than half, and the rest is unexplained. This sample gives tens of thousands of clones in total; approximately 90% of them show up just once. Jointly, the top ten make up approximately 10% of the sample. Sequencing was done on a sample of peripheral blood. Receptors were obtained from a man in his 70s with active or convalescent COVID-19.

The V and J genes are TRBV10-3 and TRBJ2-1; D possibly corresponds to TRBD1 (6 bases). The length of the CDR3 is 13 residues. Looked up from germline, CDR1 is ENHRY and CDR2 is SYGVKD. Trimming left V 7 bases short and J 8 bases short, with 15 bases between. CDR3 DNA sequence: TGTGCCATCAACTCACAGGGTAACGATGAGCAGTTCTTC. Amino acid sequence: CAINSQGNDEQFF.

The chain joins TRBV24-1 to TRBJ2-1; 10 bases are shared with TRBD2. CDR1 and CDR2 (germline): KGHDR, SFDVKD. Trimming cost V 4 bases and J 1 base; bases outside gene matches: 6. This CDR3 is built from 17 residues. The CDR3 nucleotides read TGTGCCACCAGTGACTCCGGACTAGCGGCTTCCTACAATGAGCAGTTCTTC. This sequence encodes CATSDSGLAASYNEQFF.

The V and J genes are TRBV6-5 and TRBJ2-7; 9 nucleotides match TRBD2. CDR3 size: 14 residues. The junction had 5 bases not matched to a gene; V was cut back by 5 bases and J by 3 bases. CDR1 is MNHEY, CDR2 SVGAGI, per germline. The CDR3 coding sequence is TGTGCCAGCAGTATCAGCGGGAGGTTCTACGAGCAGTACTTC. Protein: CASSISGRFYEQYF.

The chain carries TRBV19 and TRBJ2-1; TRBD2 is a possible D gene (5 bases). V was clipped by 2 bases and J by 7 bases, with 24 bases between them. The germline V gene encodes CDR1 LNHDA and CDR2 SQIVND (reference sequence). The CDR3 extends over 18 amino acids. The CDR3 sequence is CASSISGRGYSGRNEQFF. The CDR3 DNA reads as TGTGCCAGTAGTATAAGCGGAAGAGGATACTCAGGACGGAATGAGCAGTTCTTC.

The V call is TRBV7-9, the J call TRBJ2-5, with 14 bases identical to TRBD2. The trim removed 5 bases at V and 1 base at J, leaving 6 bases unmatched. The germline V gene encodes CDR1 SEHNR and CDR2 FQNEAQ (reference sequence). The CDR3 spans 17 residues. CDR3 sequence: CASSLWTSGRRQETQYF. Written as DNA, the CDR3 is TGTGCCAGCAGCCTGTGGACTAGCGGGAGGCGCCAAGAGACCCAGTACTTC.

The chain has TRBV10-2 and TRBJ2-7; 10 positions match TRBD1. V lost 1 base, J lost 5 bases, and 2 bases stayed unmatched. CDR1 and CDR2 from the germline V gene are WSHSY and SAAADI. This CDR3 contains 14 residues. The CDR3 spells CASSEWGQGNEQYF. CDR3 nucleotides: TGCGCCAGCAGTGAGTGGGGACAGGGGAACGAGCAGTACTTC.

The rearrangement uses TRBV10-3 and TRBJ2-3; 8 nucleotides agree with TRBD1. Germline V lookup: CDR1 ENHRY, CDR2 SYGVKD. After removal of 6 bases from V and 2 bases from J, the junction contained 1 base not matched to a gene. This CDR3 comprises 13 residues. The CDR3 reads CAIRTGATDTQYF. Written as DNA, the CDR3 is TGTGCCATCAGGACAGGGGCCACAGATACGCAGTATTTT.

V gene TRBV5-1 combines with J gene TRBJ1-1; 10 bases agree with TRBD1. This CDR3 comprises 16 residues. V was clipped by 3 bases and J by 2 bases; unmatched bases: 7. The germline V gene has CDR1 SGHRS and CDR2 YFSETQ. CDR3 DNA: TGCGCCAGCAGCTCAATTCGGGACAGGGGAAACACTGAAGCTTTCTTT. This codes for CASSSIRDRGNTEAFF.

The CDR3 DNA reads as TGTGCCAGCAGCCGCGGCCAGAACTATGGCTACACCTTC. It specifies CASSRGQNYGYTF. V usage is TRBV28 and J usage is TRBJ1-2, with unresolved D. Between the trimmed V and J ends, which lost 6 bases and 2 bases, there was a span of 10 bases. This CDR3 spans 13 amino acids. Germline V gene lookup returns CDR1 MDHEN and CDR2 SYDVKM.

The rearrangement joins TRBV11-1 to TRBJ2-7; 7 positions agree with TRBD2. The V gene's germline CDR1 is SGHAT and CDR2 FQDESV (reference sequence). J lost 3 bases, V lost 5 bases, and 7 bases had no gene match. The CDR3 loop spans 14 amino acids. The DNA for the CDR3 is TGTGCCAGCAGCCTCGTGGGGGGGGGCTACGAGCAGTACTTC. Its protein is CASSLVGGGYEQYF.

This clone was observed once. This chain links TRBV3-1 (or the pseudogene TRBV3-2) with TRBJ2-7; 9 nucleotides match TRBD2. V was pared by 4 bases and J by 0 bases, with 10 bases of the junction left unmatched. Germline V lookup: CDR1 LGHDT, CDR2 YNNKEL (reference sequence). This CDR3 region has 17 residues. CDR3 in amino acids: CASSPVDSGRRSYEQYF. The CDR3 DNA is TGTGCCAGCAGCCCTGTCGATAGCGGGAGACGCTCCTACGAGCAGTACTTC.

The V and J genes are TRBV3-1 (or the pseudogene TRBV3-2) and TRBJ1-2; 8 nucleotides match TRBD1. The ends lost 6 bases at V and 8 bases at J; junction bases unmatched: 8. The CDR3 runs 13 residues. The V gene's germline CDR1 is LGHDT and CDR2 YNNKEL (reference sequence). The CDR3 DNA sequence: TGTGCCAGCAGTCCGGACAGGGAGAGGGGCTACACCTTC. It translates to CASSPDRERGYTF.

The V gene is TRBV30, the J gene TRBJ1-5; D is unclear. The V gene lost 4 bases and the J gene lost 0 bases, with 10 bases spanning the gap. The CDR3 spans 14 residues. The germline CDR1 and CDR2 sequences are GTSNPN and SVGIG (reference sequence). The CDR3 DNA is TGTGCCTGGAATTCAGGTCATAGCAATCAGCCCCAGCATTTT. The encoded protein is CAWNSGHSNQPQHF.

V is TRBV10-2 and J is TRBJ2-7; 8 bases fit TRBD2. From germline, CDR1 is WSHSY and CDR2 SAAADI. The trim removed 5 bases at V and 5 bases at J, leaving 8 bases unmatched. This CDR3 contains 14 residues. CDR3 residues: CASSKSGRGDEQYF. CDR3 coding DNA: TGCGCCAGCAGTAAAAGCGGGAGAGGGGACGAGCAGTACTTC.

The chain joins TRBV5-4 to TRBJ2-3; possibly TRBD1 for D (6 bases). The CDR3 runs 17 residues. Germline CDR1 and CDR2: SGHNT and YYREEE (reference sequence). The V end lost 3 bases, the J end lost 0 bases, and 17 bases lay between the germline ends. This CDR3 is CASSSWTDKTSTDTQYF. The CDR3 bases are TGTGCCAGCAGCTCGTGGACAGACAAGACGAGCACAGATACGCAGTATTTT.

J is TRBJ2-1 and V is TRBV21-1; the table assigns TRBD1, which was not confirmed against the DNA. TRBV21-1 is assigned pseudogene status. The CDR3 has 15 residues. The DNA for the CDR3 is TGTGCCAGCACCGACAGGGGTGGGGGGGACAATGAGCAGTTCTTC. Translating it yields CASTDRGGGDNEQFF.

The chain recombines TRBV5-8 with TRBJ1-1, with a tentative D call TRBD1 (5 bases). Germline CDR1 SGHTS, CDR2 YDEGEE. V gave up 4 bases and J gave up 1 base, with 11 bases separating them. This CDR3 contains 14 residues. CDR3 nucleotide sequence: TGTGCCAGCAGCGGGGGGTTAGGGAACACTGAAGCTTTCTTT. Encoded protein: CASSGGLGNTEAFF.

Notes on this clone: An end of the junction does not agree with germline; a read error may underlie this. The chain uses TRBV7-7 and TRBJ1-2, with 7 bases lining up with TRBD1. The V gene's germline CDR1 is SSHAT and CDR2 FNYEAQ (reference sequence). The CDR3 contains 16 residues. The CDR3 protein is CASSPYTPGQHYGYTF. For the CDR3, the DNA is TGTGCTAGCAGCCCCTATACACCGGGACAGCACTATGGCTACACCTTC.

V and J are TRBV18 and TRBJ2-1; D is uncertain. CDR1 is KGHSH and CDR2 is LQKENI in the germline V gene. V was cut by 0 bases and J by 0 bases, with 9 bases left in between. The CDR3 consists of 16 residues. The CDR3 sequence: CASSPPQALSYNEQFF. CDR3 DNA sequence: TGTGCCAGCTCACCACCGCAAGCCCTCTCCTACAATGAGCAGTTCTTC.

Note on this clone: The identical CDR3 is also encoded by other nucleotide sequences in the sample. The chain is built from TRBV3-1 (or the pseudogene TRBV3-2) and TRBJ2-1, with TRBD1 matching over 10 bases. V shed 4 bases and J 6 bases; nucleotides not matched to a gene: 3. CDR1 and CDR2 from the germline V gene are LGHDT and YNNKEL (reference sequence). CDR3 length equals 14 residues. Here the CDR3 reads CASSLRTGGNEQFF. The DNA for the CDR3 is TGTGCCAGCAGCCTAAGGACAGGGGGCAATGAGCAGTTCTTC.

The chain links TRBV11-3 to TRBJ2-1; 10 nucleotides line up with TRBD2. Germline values: CDR1 SGHNT, CDR2 YENEEA. After removal of 4 bases from V and 4 bases from J, the junction contained 4 bases not matched to a gene. This CDR3 is 15 amino acids long. The CDR3 region is CASSSSGSGYNEQFF. The CDR3 nucleotides are TGTGCCAGCAGCTCTAGCGGGAGCGGATACAATGAGCAGTTCTTC.

In its sample, this clone was seen many times. The genes are TRBV28 and TRBJ1-1; 7 nucleotides agree with TRBD1. The CDR3 totals 11 residues. J lost 8 bases, V lost 6 bases, and 3 bases had no gene match. CDR1 and CDR2 (germline): MDHEN, SYDVKM. The CDR3 loop reads CASRRTGEAFF. DNA for the CDR3: TGTGCCAGCAGGCGGACAGGAGAAGCTTTCTTT.